This TCR beta chain was sequenced for a study of cytomegalovirus exposure and HLA in healthy donors. Overall study findings and caveats: Whilst most TCR sequences proved rare, a subset of public TCRs occurred across many donors. Within an earlier analysis, most TCR beta V segments proved productive either about 90% or about 30% of the time. Later analysis indicated greater clonal expansion among HLA-associated TCR beta chains than among equally common other chains.

With 60 Vbeta and 13 Jbeta primers, the PCR was carried out. Using immunoSEQ multiplex PCR, the repertoire was profiled, and TCRdb retains in-frame clones only, with some absent. This table holds 150,000 to 200,000 clones, around 85% found once. As concerns this clone: Antigen specificity is unknown.

V shed 6 bases, J shed 4 bases, and the junction held 8 bases outside the gene matches. In germline, CDR1 is MDHEN, CDR2 SYDVKM. The CDR3 spans 14 residues. What was sequenced was PBMCs. The source of this sequence is a woman in her 50s in good health and CMV-seronegative. This chain joins TRBV28 and TRBJ1-1; 7 bases are shared with TRBD1. The CDR3 DNA sequence: TGTGCCAGCAGAGTAAAGGGGGCCGTCACTGAAGCTTTCTTT. This sequence encodes CASRVKGAVTEAFF. Combining the CDR3 with reference TRBV28 and TRBJ1-1 gives the whole variable domain DVKVTQSSRYLVKRTGEKVFLECVQDMDHENMFWYRQDPGLGLRLIYFSYDVKMKEKGDIPEGYSVSREKKERFSLILESASTNQTSMYLCASRVKGAVTEAFFGQGTRLTVV.